The next 10 T cell receptor beta chains were all read from a single sample in a study of technical replicates of blood from a handful of donors. Produced via immunoSEQ multiplex PCR; TCRdb's table is partial and in-frame only. The profile shows approximately 95,000 clones, 90% to 95% of them singletons. The sample consisted of T cells isolated from PBMCs. These receptors all come from a human donor in good health.

The V gene is TRBV4-2, the J gene TRBJ2-5; D not resolved. Germline V CDR1 and CDR2: LGHNA, YNFKEQ. V lost 0 bases and J 5 bases, leaving 10 bases between the germline ends. The CDR3 consists of 14 residues. DNA for the CDR3: TGTGCCAGCAGCCAAGATAGAAGAACGGAGACCCAGTACTTC. Translating gives CASSQDRRTETQYF.

The chain recombines TRBV27 with TRBJ1-3; no reliable D call. The germline CDR1 and CDR2 sequences are MNHEY and SMNVEV (reference sequence). The V and J ends lost 2 bases and 0 bases respectively, with 11 bases between them. This CDR3 has 16 residues. In DNA form, the CDR3 reads TGTGCCAGCAGTTTAACGCCTGCGAGCTCTGGAAACACCATATATTTT. Its translation: CASSLTPASSGNTIYF.

The genes are TRBV6-1 and TRBJ2-7; 11 bases line up with TRBD2. J was trimmed by 2 bases and V by 4 bases; bases with no gene match: 10. CDR3 size: 17 residues. Germline lookup yields CDR1 MNHNS and CDR2 SASEGT. The CDR3 loop is CASSGGLAGSYTYEQYF. Written as DNA, the CDR3 is TGTGCCAGCAGTGGTGGACTAGCGGGTTCCTATACCTACGAGCAGTACTTC.

The chain recombines TRBV6-5 with TRBJ2-1; 7 bases are a match to TRBD2. With 4 bases clipped from V and 3 bases from J, the junction kept 9 bases outside the gene matches. The CDR3 length is 16 residues. Germline V CDR1 and CDR2: MNHEY, SVGAGI. The CDR3 loop is CASSSLGGNFYNEQFF. CDR3 nucleotides: TGTGCCAGCAGTTCTTTGGGGGGGAACTTCTACAATGAGCAGTTCTTC.

This sequence joins TRBV11-2 and TRBJ2-7; 9 bases align to TRBD1. Germline CDR1 and CDR2: SGHAT and FQNNGV. CDR3 length equals 15 residues. Trimming at V came to 5 bases and at J to 4 bases, leaving 9 bases not matched to a gene. The CDR3 loop reads CASSRALTGGYEQYF. The CDR3 DNA is TGTGCCAGCAGCCGAGCATTGACAGGGGGATACGAGCAGTACTTC.

This chain uses TRBV7-6 with TRBJ2-1, with 7 bases fitting TRBD1. Trimming cost V 5 bases and J 13 bases; bases outside gene matches: 8. The CDR3 runs to 12 residues. Germline V CDR1 and CDR2: SGHVS, FNYEAQ. The CDR3 here is CASSPIGDRQFF. The CDR3 bases are TGTGCCAGCAGCCCGATAGGGGACAGACAGTTCTTC.

The rearrangement uses TRBV4-2 and TRBJ1-1; D is possibly TRBD1 (5 bases). This CDR3 region has 14 residues. Germline values: CDR1 LGHNA, CDR2 YNFKEQ. V was shortened by 1 base and J by 2 bases, with 8 bases between the two germline ends. In DNA form, the CDR3 reads TGTGCCAGCAGCCAAGGACAGACCAACACTGAAGCTTTCTTT. Protein sequence: CASSQGQTNTEAFF.

This chain uses TRBV10-1 with TRBJ2-1; the match to TRBD2 covers 7 bases. J gave up 2 bases and V 3 bases, and 7 bases lay outside the gene matches. This CDR3 has 16 amino acids. The germline gives CDR1 WNHNN, CDR2 SYGVQD (reference sequence). The CDR3 here is CASSDFSLAAYNEQFF. For the CDR3, the DNA is TGCGCCAGCAGTGATTTCTCTCTAGCGGCCTACAATGAGCAGTTCTTC.

This rearrangement joins TRBV5-4 to TRBJ2-1; D remains unclear. The CDR3 covers 11 residues. Germline CDR1 SGHNT, CDR2 YYREEE (reference sequence). V lost 4 bases, J lost 9 bases, and 8 bases lay in between. This chain's CDR3 is CASSVTSEQFF. CDR3 bases: TGTGCCAGCAGCGTTACGAGTGAGCAGTTCTTC. Based on the CDR3 plus reference TRBV5-4 and TRBJ2-1, the full variable domain is ETGVTQSPTHLIKTRGQQVTLRCSSQSGHNTVSWYQQALGQGPQFIFQYYREEENGRGNFPPRFSGLQFPNYSSELNVNALELDDSALYLCASSVTSEQFFGPGTRLTVL.

This clone appeared a few times. The V gene is TRBV27, the J gene TRBJ2-7, with D possibly TRBD1 on 6 matching bases. The CDR3 has 17 residues. The V gene lost 2 bases and the J gene lost 3 bases, with 20 bases spanning the gap. Germline lookup yields CDR1 MNHEY and CDR2 SMNVEV (reference sequence). CDR3 region: CASSLRAGTPTLYEQYF. CDR3 nucleotide sequence: TGTGCCAGCAGTTTAAGGGCCGGGACACCGACCCTCTACGAGCAGTACTTC.